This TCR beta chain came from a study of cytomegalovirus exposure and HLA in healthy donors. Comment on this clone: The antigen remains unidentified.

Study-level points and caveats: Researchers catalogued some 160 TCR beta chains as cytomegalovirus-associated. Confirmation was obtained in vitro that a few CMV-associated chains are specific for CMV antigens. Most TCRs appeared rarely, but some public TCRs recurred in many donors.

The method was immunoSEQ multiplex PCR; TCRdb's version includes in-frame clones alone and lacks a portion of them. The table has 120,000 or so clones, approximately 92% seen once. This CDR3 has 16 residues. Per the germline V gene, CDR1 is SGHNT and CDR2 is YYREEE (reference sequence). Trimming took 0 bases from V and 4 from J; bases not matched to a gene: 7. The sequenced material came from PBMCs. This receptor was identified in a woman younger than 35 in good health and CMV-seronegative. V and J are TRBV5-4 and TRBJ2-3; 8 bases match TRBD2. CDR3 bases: TGTGCCAGCAGCTTGGATGGCGGGGGGACCTCAGATACGCAGTATTTT. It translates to CASSLDGGGTSDTQYF.